This is a list of T cell receptor beta chains from one sample in a study of T cells in Graves' hyperthyroidism and ophthalmopathy. TCRdb redid the calling of the multiplex PCR reads with MiXCR, one entry per CDR3 protein. The table records some 530,000 distinct CDR3 sequences, about 20% of them present only once. The sample comprised blood. These receptor sequences come from a woman in her 70s with Graves' ophthalmopathy. Both conserved end residues are part of each CDR3. D genes are given only for firm matches. Not every row has a clone size; where given, it reads once, few, many or a size class.

>many|TRBV12-3/TRBV12-4|TRBJ1-1|-
TGTGCCAGCAGTTTTCTAGGGGTTGACACTGAAGCTTTCTTT
CASSFLGVDTEAFF
>-|TRBV4-2|TRBJ1-2|-
TGTGCCAGCAGCGAGCCGCGGGGCTACACCTTC
CASSEPRGYTF
>-|TRBV5-1|TRBJ2-7|-
TGCGCCAGCAGCTTGCAAAGTAGATCCTACGAGCAGTACTTC
CASSLQSRSYEQYF
>-|TRBV7-2|TRBJ2-7|-
TGTGCCAGCAGCTTAGTGAGGAAGCAGTACTTC
CASSLVRKQYF
>few|TRBV7-9|TRBJ2-6|TRBD1
TGTGCCAGCAGCGGGGGACAGGGGCCCTTCTCTGGGGCCAACGTCCTGACTTTC
CASSGGQGPFSGANVLTF
>few|TRBV12-3/TRBV12-4|TRBJ2-6|-
TGTGCCAGCTTTCAGAGCTCTGGGGCCAACGTCCTGACTTTC
CASFQSSGANVLTF
>-|TRBV12-3/TRBV12-4|TRBJ2-2|TRBD2
TGTGCCAGCAGTCTAGCGGGAGGCTCCGGGGAGCTGTTTTTT
CASSLAGGSGELFF
>many|TRBV11-2|TRBJ2-3|TRBD1
TGTGCCAGCAGCTCAGGCGGGACAGGGGGCTTTCAGGATACGCAGTATTTT
CASSSGGTGGFQDTQYF
>-|TRBV19|TRBJ1-2|-
TGTGCCAGTAGTATGTCGAGTGGAGCGACCTATGGCTACACCTTC
CASSMSSGATYGYTF
>many|TRBV12-3/TRBV12-4|TRBJ2-1|-
TGTGCCAGCAGGTTGGAGGGATTGAATGAGCAGTTCTTC
CASRLEGLNEQFF
>many|TRBV30|TRBJ2-7|TRBD1
TGTGCCTGGAGTTCAAGGGGGCTGGGACCTTACGAGCAGTACTTC
CAWSSRGLGPYEQYF
>few|TRBV5-1|TRBJ2-5|TRBD2
TGTGCCAGCAGTAAGGGACTAGCGGGAGTCCTGTACTTC
CASSKGLAGVLYF
>-|TRBV5-1|TRBJ1-2|-
TGCGCCAGCAGCCCGGAGGGGCAGGGCGCCTCTGGCTACACCTTC
CASSPEGQGASGYTF
>few|TRBV9|TRBJ2-5|-
TGTGCCAGCAGCCCCCCGAACTTCCAGACCCAGTACTTC
CASSPPNFQTQYF
>-|TRBV18|TRBJ2-7|-
TGTGCCAGCTCACCAGGGACCGGGGAGCAGTACTTC
CASSPGTGEQYF
>few|TRBV20-1|TRBJ2-1|TRBD2
TGCAGTGCTAGATCCGGGACTAGTGTTTACAATGAGCAGTTCTTC
CSARSGTSVYNEQFF
>few|TRBV7-4|TRBJ2-7|-
TGTGCCAGCAGCTTATATCAGGGGAGCCACGAGCAGTACTTC
CASSLYQGSHEQYF
>-|TRBV27|TRBJ2-7|-
TGTGCCAGCAGTTTTAAGGGGGGTCGAAACTACGAGCAGTACTTC
CASSFKGGRNYEQYF
>few|TRBV9|TRBJ2-1|-
TGTGCCAGCAGCGCGGACCCGTACGGCTCCTACAATGAGCAGTTCTTC
CASSADPYGSYNEQFF
>-|TRBV6-2/TRBV6-3|TRBJ2-5|TRBD2
TGTGCCCACTCCCGGGCGGGAGTGGGTGAGACCCAGTACTTC
CAHSRAGVGETQYF
>-|TRBV6-4|TRBJ2-7|-
TGTGCCAGCAGTGACAACCGGGGACTCTACGAGCAGTACTTC
CASSDNRGLYEQYF
>many|TRBV3-1|TRBJ2-1|TRBD2
TGTGCCAGCAGCCGCGAGGGACTAGCGGGAGGCAATGAGCAGTTCTTC
CASSREGLAGGNEQFF
>-|TRBV7-2|TRBJ2-1|TRBD2
TGTGCCAGCAGCTTCTCGCGGGAGGTTGAGCAGTTCTTC
CASSFSREVEQFF
>few|TRBV24-1|TRBJ2-1|TRBD1
TGTGCCACCAGTTACAGGGGTTCCTACAATGAGCAGTTCTTC
CATSYRGSYNEQFF
>few|TRBV6-1|TRBJ1-6|TRBD1
TGTGCCAGCAGCGATCCGGCGACAGGGGGCTGGGATTCACCCCTCCACTTT
CASSDPATGGWDSPLHF
>-|TRBV7-8|TRBJ1-2|TRBD1
TGTGCCAGCAGCCTCCGTCTCAGGGGGCGCGGGTATGGCTACACCTTC
CASSLRLRGRGYGYTF
>-|TRBV3-1|TRBJ2-3|-
TGTGCCAGCAGCCCATACGGGGAAACGCAGTATTTT
CASSPYGETQYF
>-|TRBV27|TRBJ1-2|-
TGTGCCAGCAGTTTAAGTTGGTTCAACTATGGCTACACCTTC
CASSLSWFNYGYTF
>many|TRBV12-3/TRBV12-4|TRBJ2-3|-
TGTGCCAGCCGCCCTTCAGATACGCAGTATTTT
CASRPSDTQYF
>many|TRBV12-3/TRBV12-4|TRBJ2-2|-
TGTGCCAGCAGTTTAGCCGCGAGAAACACCGGGGAGCTGTTTTTT
CASSLAARNTGELFF
>-|TRBV5-4|TRBJ1-5|-
TGTGCCAGCAGCTTTTCCCCCGGCGGAGATCAGCCCCAGCATTTT
CASSFSPGGDQPQHF
>-|TRBV7-7|TRBJ2-5|TRBD2
TGTGCTAGCAGCTTAGACTGGACTAGCCAAGAGACCCAGTACTTC
CASSLDWTSQETQYF
>few|TRBV19|TRBJ2-1|-
TGTGCCAGTAGTATAAGGGGGAGGAGGCATGAGCAGTTCTTC
CASSIRGRRHEQFF
>few|TRBV6-1|TRBJ1-2|-
TGTGCCAGCAGCTCCCCCGGGTTGAGGCTTCGGGGCTACACCTTC
CASSSPGLRLRGYTF
>few|TRBV20-1|TRBJ1-4|TRBD1
TGCAGTGCTAGACAGGGGGCGACTAATGAAAAACTGTTTTTT
CSARQGATNEKLFF
>few|TRBV10-3|TRBJ2-1|TRBD1
TGTGCCATCATGGAGACAGGGGGCTTTGAGCAGTTCTTC
CAIMETGGFEQFF
>many|TRBV18|TRBJ1-5|TRBD1
TGTGCCAGCTCACTCCGCCAGGGACAGGGGTTCAATCAGCCCCAGCATTTT
CASSLRQGQGFNQPQHF
>-|TRBV20-1|TRBJ2-1|TRBD2
TGCAGTGCTAGCGCCTTTCTCGGGAGGTCTTACAATGAGCAGTTCTTC
CSASAFLGRSYNEQFF
>few|TRBV10-3|TRBJ1-1|-
TGTGCCATCAGTGATTCGGGGGCGAACACTGAAGCTTTCTTT
CAISDSGANTEAFF
>few|TRBV20-1|TRBJ2-2|-
TGCAGTGCTAGAGATCTGGGTCAGACGAACACCGGGGAGCTGTTTTTT
CSARDLGQTNTGELFF
>many|TRBV27|TRBJ2-5|-
TGTGCCAGCAGTTTATCGTTAAGGGAGACCCAGTACTTC
CASSLSLRETQYF
>many|TRBV12-3/TRBV12-4|TRBJ2-2|-
TGTGCCAGCAGTCAGACAGGGCGGGGCGGGGAGCTGTTTTTT
CASSQTGRGGELFF
>many|TRBV12-3/TRBV12-4|TRBJ2-7|-
TGTGCCAGCAGTTCCAGGAGCTCCTACGAGCAGTACTTC
CASSSRSSYEQYF
>few|TRBV20-1|TRBJ2-5|-
TGCAGTGCTAGAGCCCTCAGGCAGGCTCAAGAGACCCAGTACTTC
CSARALRQAQETQYF
>few|TRBV12-3/TRBV12-4|TRBJ2-1|-
TGTGCCAGCAGTTCTAGCCCTAGCCCCAATGAGCAGTTCTTC
CASSSSPSPNEQFF
>-|TRBV18|TRBJ1-1|-
TGTGCCAGCTCACCACTTTTTGCAGGGAAGGCTGAAGCTTTCTTT
CASSPLFAGKAEAFF
>many|TRBV20-1|TRBJ2-5|-
TGCAGTGCTAGCTGGCAGGAGCAAGAGACCCAGTACTTC
CSASWQEQETQYF
>-|TRBV15|TRBJ1-5|-
TGTGCCACCAGCAGAGGTGGGAGTCGGGGCAATCAGCCCCAGCATTTT
CATSRGGSRGNQPQHF
>many|TRBV11-3|TRBJ2-4|-
TGTGCCAGCAGCCCAGGAGGCGCCATTCAGTACTTC
CASSPGGAIQYF
>-|TRBV20-1|TRBJ2-1|TRBD2
TGCAGTGCTAGAGATCTAGCGGGAAGGGGGCCGGAGCAGTTCTTC
CSARDLAGRGPEQFF
>many|TRBV3-1|TRBJ2-7|TRBD2
TGTGCCAGCAGTCCCAAGACTAGCGGGAGGAGGGAGCAGTACTTC
CASSPKTSGRREQYF
>-|TRBV20-1|TRBJ2-1|-
TGCAGTGCTAGCGCGGAAAGCTCCTACAATGAGCAGTTCTTC
CSASAESSYNEQFF
>few|TRBV20-1|TRBJ1-3|-
TGCAGTGCCATTGATGTCTCTGGAAACACCATATATTTT
CSAIDVSGNTIYF
>few|TRBV6-6|TRBJ2-3|TRBD1
TGTGCCAGCAGTTACCGTAGGACAGGGGGCACAGATACGCAGTATTTT
CASSYRRTGGTDTQYF
>-|TRBV20-1|TRBJ1-2|-
TGCAGTGCTCCCGGGACGAACTATGGCTACACCTTC
CSAPGTNYGYTF